The TCR beta chain described here comes from a study of response to subunit inactivated influenza vaccine. Study-wide findings and caveats: It was the authors' suggestion that each seasonal influenza vaccination recruits few new T cells.

This clonotype was counted at least ten times. Its specificity is not known. CDR1 is SGHTA, CDR2 FQGNSA, per germline. The V gene end was trimmed by 6 bases and the J gene end by 0 bases; junction bases not matched to a gene: 4. There are 15 residues in the CDR3. TCRdb independently ran MiXCR on the RT-PCR reads; one entry per CDR3 protein. The sample carries roughly 460,000 distinct CDR3 sequences, 10% to 11% recorded once. The chain links TRBV7-2 to TRBJ2-2, with 7 bases fitting TRBD2. This receptor was identified in a middle-aged man who received an inactivated influenza vaccine. Sequences were derived from PBMCs from blood, sampled 40 to 50 days after vaccination. The CDR3 protein is CASRSGGANTGELFF. CDR3 coding DNA: TGTGCCAGCAGATCTGGGGGGGCGAACACCGGGGAGCTGTTTTTT.